This T cell receptor (beta chain) was sequenced for a study of blood T cells in healthy people across ages. Whole-study findings and limits: The study found TCR beta diversity correlated strongly with naive T cell percentage. Naive CD4+ cells and diversity were both higher in long-lived donors than in aged donors.

This clonotype has only a few counts. Its antigen is still unknown. Through a sample-barcoded 5' primer and a J-beta primer mix, a second PCR was run for roughly 7 to 11 cycles. TCRdb processed the 5' RACE reads anew with MiXCR; each CDR3 protein has one entry. The repertoire has around 1,500,000 distinct CDR3 sequences, 28% of them found once; the top ten carry 7.7%. Between the trimmed V and J ends, which lost 3 bases and 1 base, there was a span of 7 bases. CDR1 SGDLS and CDR2 YYNGEE come from the germline V gene. The CDR3 totals 13 residues. Source material: blood. V and J are TRBV9 and TRBJ2-5, with D possibly being TRBD2 (5 bases). The sequence came from a woman in her twenties or thirties in good health. CDR3 in amino acids: CASSATSQETQYF. The CDR3 DNA sequence: TGTGCCAGCAGCGCAACTAGCCAAGAGACCCAGTACTTC.